Each of the 16 T cell receptor beta chains below was sequenced from the same sample in a study of T cells after yellow fever vaccination. MiXCR, run by TCRdb on the 5' RACE reads, gives a single entry per CDR3 protein. The profile covers around 65,000 distinct CDR3 sequences, with roughly 6% appearing a single time and more than 2% taken by the ten largest. The sample was CD4+ T cells sorted from PBMCs, taken around 15 days after the first yellow fever vaccination. The receptors here all came from a man between 18 and 35 years old who received the YFV17D yellow fever vaccine.

Note on this clonotype: This may come from a read error, since a much larger clone is one base off. This chain uses TRBV5-1 with TRBJ2-5; 10 bases fit TRBD2. Germline CDR1 and CDR2: SGHRS and YFSETQ. The length of the CDR3 is 15 residues. With V trimmed by 4 bases and J by 4 bases, 7 bases remained unmatched. Here the CDR3 reads CASSAGSSGGETQYF. The CDR3 DNA reads as TGCGCCAGCAGCGCCGGGTCTAGCGGGGGAGAGACCCAGTACTTC.

There are many counts of this clonotype. This rearrangement joins TRBV5-1 to TRBJ2-3; D is possibly TRBD2 (5 bases). The length of the CDR3 is 13 residues. Germline V CDR1 and CDR2: SGHRS, YFSETQ. Trimming pared 4 bases from V and 2 bases from J, leaving 8 bases between. CDR3 nucleotides: TGCGCCAGCAGCGAGGGTACCACAGATACGCAGTATTTT. Protein product: CASSEGTTDTQYF.

This clonotype was observed at least ten times. This chain connects TRBV5-1 to TRBJ2-7, with D tentatively TRBD1 (5 bases). V gave up 1 base and J gave up 4 bases, with 12 bases separating them. CDR3 length: 14 residues. Germline CDR1 SGHRS, CDR2 YFSETQ. The CDR3 DNA follows: TGCGCCAGCAGCTTGCAGGCAGGGCCATACGAGCAGTACTTC. It translates to CASSLQAGPYEQYF.

This clonotype has ten or more counts. The chain uses TRBV20-1 and TRBJ2-4; 8 bases are a match to TRBD1. The CDR3 runs 14 residues. From germline, CDR1 is DFQATT and CDR2 SNEGSKA (reference sequence). With V trimmed by 3 bases and J by 5 bases, 6 bases remained unmatched. DNA for the CDR3: TGCAGTGCTAGTGCGCAGACAGGGGAAAACATTCAGTACTTC. This codes for CSASAQTGENIQYF.

This clonotype was observed at least ten times. The chain joins TRBV7-8 to TRBJ2-6, with 9 bases lining up with TRBD1. Germline V gene sequence: CDR1 SGHVS, CDR2 FQNEAQ. The CDR3 is 19 amino acids. V shed 1 base, J shed 4 bases, and the junction held 11 bases outside the gene matches. CDR3 in amino acids: CASSLETGGIWLGANVLTF. The CDR3 DNA reads as TGTGCCAGCAGCTTAGAGACAGGGGGAATTTGGCTAGGGGCCAACGTCCTGACTTTC.

This clonotype was seen at least ten times. The chain links TRBV29-1 to TRBJ1-2; no clear D gene. Looked up from germline, CDR1 is SQVTM and CDR2 is ANQGSEA. Trimming pared 4 bases from V and 7 bases from J, leaving 10 bases between. This CDR3 has 11 amino acids. CDR3 loop: CSVVGGVGYTF. CDR3 coding DNA: TGCAGCGTTGTGGGTGGGGTTGGCTACACCTTC.

This clonotype occurred many times. This chain joins TRBV7-9 and TRBJ1-5, with unresolved D. V shed 2 bases and J shed 3 bases, with 8 bases lying between them. The CDR3 runs to 14 residues. CDR1 SEHNR and CDR2 FQNEAQ come from the germline V gene (reference sequence). In DNA form, the CDR3 reads TGTGCCAGCAGCTTATCGACTCACAATCAGCCCCAGCATTTT. Translated: CASSLSTHNQPQHF.

In its sample, this clonotype was seen many times. The rearrangement uses TRBV4-3 and TRBJ2-7; D ambiguous. The germline V gene encodes CDR1 LGHNA and CDR2 YSLEER. Trimming cost V 0 bases and J 6 bases, with 15 bases left between them. This CDR3 spans 15 amino acids. In nucleotides, the CDR3 is TGCGCCAGCAGCCAAGATCTCGGTAATCGACTCGAGCAGTACGTC. Its protein product is CASSQDLGNRLEQYV.

The chain employs TRBV7-2 and TRBJ2-1, with D hard to call. V lost 5 bases and J lost 13, with 15 bases in between. Germline CDR1 and CDR2: SGHTA and FQGNSA. The CDR3 contains 12 residues. The CDR3 region is CASSPVFGPQFF. The CDR3 nucleotides are TGTGCCAGCAGCCCTGTGTTTGGGCCCCAGTTCTTC.

This clonotype was counted many times. The chain uses TRBV11-2 and TRBJ2-7; the D gene is possibly TRBD2 (5 bases). Per the germline V gene, CDR1 is SGHAT and CDR2 is FQNNGV. The germline V and J ends were trimmed by 0 bases and 2 bases, with 17 bases remaining between them. The CDR3 has 17 residues. The CDR3 loop is CASSLEIDRTHTYEQYF. CDR3 in DNA: TGTGCCAGCAGCTTAGAAATTGACCGGACTCACACCTACGAGCAGTACTTC.

Many counts were recorded for this clonotype. The rearrangement joins TRBV5-1 to TRBJ2-1; D not resolved. The V end was cut by 2 bases, the J end by 3 bases, with 12 bases between. The CDR3 extends over 15 amino acids. Germline V gives CDR1 SGHRS, CDR2 YFSETQ. The chain's CDR3 is CASSLRAGIYNEQFF. The CDR3 DNA reads TGCGCCAGCAGCTTAAGGGCAGGTATCTACAATGAGCAGTTCTTC.

This clonotype was seen many times. The V gene is TRBV27, the J gene TRBJ2-5; 8 nucleotides match TRBD1. CDR1 and CDR2 from the germline V gene are MNHEY and SMNVEV (reference sequence). The CDR3 loop spans 17 amino acids. Trimming cost V 0 bases and J 5 bases; bases outside gene matches: 11. Written as DNA, the CDR3 is TGTGCCAGCAGTTTATCCAGGGGGCGCGGGGCGGGGGAGACCCAGTACTTC. This codes for CASSLSRGRGAGETQYF.

The table lists this clonotype with many counts. The V call is TRBV7-8, the J call TRBJ2-7; D possibly corresponds to TRBD2 (5 bases). V lost 5 bases and J 4 bases, leaving 15 bases between the germline ends. Germline CDR1 reads SGHVS; CDR2 reads FQNEAQ. The CDR3 length is 14 residues. As DNA, the CDR3 is TGTGCCAGCAGCCCAACGGGAAGAAAATACGAGCAGTACTTC. This gives the protein CASSPTGRKYEQYF.

This clonotype was counted many times. This sequence joins TRBV7-2 and TRBJ2-1; D is possibly TRBD2 (7 bases). CDR3 length equals 16 residues. V was shortened by 1 base and J by 3 bases, with 13 bases between the two germline ends. Per the germline V gene, CDR1 is SGHTA and CDR2 is FQGNSA. CDR3 amino acids: CASSLGGGALYNEQFF. As DNA, the CDR3 is TGTGCCAGCAGCTTAGGGGGGGGCGCCCTCTACAATGAGCAGTTCTTC.

At least ten counts were recorded for this clonotype. This rearrangement joins TRBV5-1 to TRBJ1-1; D is unresolved. Germline V gene lookup returns CDR1 SGHRS and CDR2 YFSETQ. V dropped 7 bases and J dropped 1 base, with 11 bases sitting between them. The CDR3 length is 13 residues. CDR3 DNA: TGCGCCAGCGGTTTAGGGCCGAACACTGAAGCTTTCTTT. Residues: CASGLGPNTEAFF.

This clonotype has a count of ten or more. V is TRBV12-3 or TRBV12-4 and J is TRBJ1-2; D is perhaps TRBD1 (5 bases). With 6 bases removed from V and 4 bases from J, the gap between germline ends came to 15 bases. The CDR3 consists of 14 residues. This chain's CDR3 is CASRAGEQGYGYTF. Written as DNA, the CDR3 is TGTGCCAGCAGGGCGGGGGAGCAGGGCTATGGCTACACCTTC.